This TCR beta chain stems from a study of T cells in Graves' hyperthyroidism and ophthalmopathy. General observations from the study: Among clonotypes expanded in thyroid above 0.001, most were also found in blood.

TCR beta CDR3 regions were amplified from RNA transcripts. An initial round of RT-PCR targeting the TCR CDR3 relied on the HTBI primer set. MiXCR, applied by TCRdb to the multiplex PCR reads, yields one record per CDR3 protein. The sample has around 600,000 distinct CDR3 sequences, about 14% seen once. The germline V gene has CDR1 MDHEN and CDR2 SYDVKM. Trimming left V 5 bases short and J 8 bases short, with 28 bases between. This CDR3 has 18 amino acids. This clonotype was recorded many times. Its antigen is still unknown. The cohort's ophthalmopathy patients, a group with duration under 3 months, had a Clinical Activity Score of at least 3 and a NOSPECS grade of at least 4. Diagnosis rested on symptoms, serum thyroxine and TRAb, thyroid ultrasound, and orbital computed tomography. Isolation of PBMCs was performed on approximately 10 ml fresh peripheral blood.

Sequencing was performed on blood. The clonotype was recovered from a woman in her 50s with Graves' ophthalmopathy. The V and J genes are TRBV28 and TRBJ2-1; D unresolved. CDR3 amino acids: CASSLSGGETVLVDEQFF. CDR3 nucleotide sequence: TGTGCCAGCAGTCTGTCCGGTGGAGAAACGGTCTTAGTAGATGAGCAGTTCTTC.